Shown below are 10 T cell receptor beta chains from a single sample sequenced in a study of cytomegalovirus exposure and HLA in healthy donors. It was with 60 Vbeta and 13 Jbeta primers that the PCR ran. Profiling relied on immunoSEQ multiplex PCR, and the TCRdb table lists in-frame clones only, not all of them. Among about 160,000 clones, less than 90% were seen once, and the ten largest hold roughly 4.8%. Material for sequencing was PBMCs. Receptors were obtained from a woman aged 50 to 65 in good health and CMV-seropositive.

The rearrangement uses TRBV28 and TRBJ1-4; D ambiguous. V gave up 6 bases and J gave up 0 bases, with 11 bases separating them. The germline gives CDR1 MDHEN, CDR2 SYDVKM. The CDR3 runs 15 residues. In DNA, the CDR3 is TGTGCCAGCAGCTCTTACAGTGCAACTAATGAAAAACTGTTTTTT. Translating gives CASSSYSATNEKLFF.

V gene TRBV7-9 combines with J gene TRBJ2-7, with 8 bases identical to TRBD2. Germline assignment: CDR1 SEHNR and CDR2 FQNEAQ (reference sequence). This CDR3 has 18 amino acids. J was trimmed by 2 bases and V by 4 bases; bases with no gene match: 16. The CDR3 is CASSSMYYRAGGPYEQYF. As DNA, the CDR3 is TGTGCCAGCAGCTCGATGTACTATAGGGCGGGGGGCCCCTACGAGCAGTACTTC.

The chain uses TRBV27 and TRBJ2-3; TRBD2 agrees at 9 bases. The CDR3 covers 14 residues. J was trimmed by 6 bases and V by 6 bases; bases with no gene match: 7. The V gene's germline CDR1 is MNHEY and CDR2 SMNVEV (reference sequence). The CDR3 coding sequence is TGTGCCAGCAGCCTCAGGACTAGCGAGGATACGCAGTATTTT. Residues: CASSLRTSEDTQYF.

CDR3 residues: CASSQVLASGRRNEQFF. CDR3 nucleotide sequence: TGTGCCAGCAGCCAGGTCCTCGCAAGCGGGAGGAGAAATGAGCAGTTCTTC. The chain links TRBV4-2 to TRBJ2-1; TRBD2 aligns across 9 bases. The CDR3 length is 17 residues. Germline V gene sequence: CDR1 LGHNA, CDR2 YNFKEQ. The V segment lost 3 bases and the J segment 7 bases; nucleotides outside the gene matches: 13.

The J gene is TRBJ2-7, the V gene TRBV19; D is unclear. The CDR3 spans 13 residues. The V and J ends lost 3 bases and 4 bases respectively, with 10 bases between them. Per the germline V gene, CDR1 is LNHDA and CDR2 is SQIVND (reference sequence). The chain's CDR3 is CASSMGSPYEQYF. The CDR3 DNA is TGTGCCAGTAGTATGGGCTCACCTTACGAGCAGTACTTC.

This sequence joins TRBV5-1 and TRBJ2-1, with 11 bases that match TRBD2. CDR1 and CDR2 (germline): SGHRS, YFSETQ. This CDR3 has 17 amino acids. With 4 bases clipped from V and 3 bases from J, the junction kept 9 bases outside the gene matches. The CDR3 bases are TGCGCCAGCAGCCTCAGGGCTAGCGGGGGGTTCTACAATGAGCAGTTCTTC. Its protein product is CASSLRASGGFYNEQFF.

V usage is TRBV11-1 and J usage is TRBJ2-5; D perhaps matches TRBD2 (6 bases). V shed 5 bases and J shed 3 bases, with 13 bases lying between them. The V gene's germline CDR1 is SGHAT and CDR2 FQDESV (reference sequence). The CDR3 totals 14 residues. CDR3 coding DNA: TGTGCCAGCAGCCCGGGACTTCTTAAAGAGACCCAGTACTTC. Translated: CASSPGLLKETQYF.

CDR3 sequence: CASSRAGLAGPTDTQYF. The CDR3 DNA reads TGTGCCAGCAGTCGAGCCGGACTAGCGGGGCCCACAGATACGCAGTATTTT. The chain couples TRBV28 to TRBJ2-3, with TRBD2 matching over 12 bases. Germline CDR1 and CDR2: MDHEN and SYDVKM. CDR3 size: 17 residues. The trim removed 5 bases at V and 2 bases at J, leaving 8 bases unmatched. The entire variable domain, with the rest obtained from reference TRBV28 and TRBJ2-3, is as follows: DVKVTQSSRYLVKRTGEKVFLECVQDMDHENMFWYRQDPGLGLRLIYFSYDVKMKEKGDIPEGYSVSREKKERFSLILESASTNQTSMYLCASSRAGLAGPTDTQYFGPGTRLTVL.

The rearrangement uses TRBV5-1 and TRBJ1-1; 9 nucleotides match TRBD1. The ends lost 4 bases at V and 6 bases at J; junction bases unmatched: 10. The CDR3 length is 15 residues. From germline, CDR1 is SGHRS and CDR2 YFSETQ. CDR3 amino acids: CASSPGTGFFAEAFF. The DNA of the CDR3 is TGCGCCAGCAGCCCCGGGACAGGGTTTTTTGCTGAAGCTTTCTTT.

The chain joins TRBV2 to TRBJ1-6, with 7 bases aligning to TRBD1. Germline-derived CDR1 and CDR2 are SNHLY and FYNNEI. The CDR3 loop spans 15 amino acids. V lost 6 bases, J lost 0 bases, and 2 bases stayed unmatched. This CDR3 reads CASRDRSSYNSPLHF. CDR3 coding DNA: TGTGCCAGCAGGGACAGGAGCTCCTATAATTCACCCCTCCACTTT.